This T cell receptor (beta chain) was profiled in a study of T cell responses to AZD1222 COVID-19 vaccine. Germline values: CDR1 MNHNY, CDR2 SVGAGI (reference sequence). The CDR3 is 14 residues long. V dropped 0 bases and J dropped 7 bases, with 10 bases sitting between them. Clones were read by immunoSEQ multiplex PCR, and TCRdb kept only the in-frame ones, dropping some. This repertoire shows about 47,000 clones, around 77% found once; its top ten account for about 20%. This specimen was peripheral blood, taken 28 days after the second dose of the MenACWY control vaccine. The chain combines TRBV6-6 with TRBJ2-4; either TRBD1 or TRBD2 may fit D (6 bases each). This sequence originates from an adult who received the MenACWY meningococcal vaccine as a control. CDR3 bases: TGTGCCAGCAGTTACTCGGAGGGGGGCAACATTCAGTACTTC. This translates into CASSYSEGGNIQYF.